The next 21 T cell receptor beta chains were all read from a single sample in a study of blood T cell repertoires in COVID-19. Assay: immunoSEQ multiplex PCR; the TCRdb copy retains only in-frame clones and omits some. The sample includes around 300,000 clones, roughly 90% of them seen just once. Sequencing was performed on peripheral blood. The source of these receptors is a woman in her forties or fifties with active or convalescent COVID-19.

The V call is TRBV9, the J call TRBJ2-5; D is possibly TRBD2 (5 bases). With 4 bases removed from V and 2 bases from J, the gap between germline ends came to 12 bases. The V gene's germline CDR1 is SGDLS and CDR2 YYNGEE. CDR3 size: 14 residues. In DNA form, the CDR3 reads TGTGCCAGCAGCCCCCGCGGGCGACAAGAGACCCAGTACTTC. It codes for CASSPRGRQETQYF.

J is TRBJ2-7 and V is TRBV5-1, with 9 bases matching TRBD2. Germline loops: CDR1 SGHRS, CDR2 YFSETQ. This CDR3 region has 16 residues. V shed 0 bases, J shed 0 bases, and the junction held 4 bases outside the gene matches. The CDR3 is CASSLGSGGTSYEQYF. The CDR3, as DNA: TGCGCCAGCAGCTTGGGCAGCGGGGGGACCTCCTACGAGCAGTACTTC.

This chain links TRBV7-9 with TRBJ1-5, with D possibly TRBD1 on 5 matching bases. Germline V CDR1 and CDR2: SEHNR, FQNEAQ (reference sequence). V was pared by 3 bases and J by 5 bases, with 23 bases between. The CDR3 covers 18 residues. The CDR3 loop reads CASSLLIRREGGDQPQHF. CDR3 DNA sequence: TGTGCCAGCAGCTTGCTCATCCGCAGGGAGGGCGGCGATCAGCCCCAGCATTTT.

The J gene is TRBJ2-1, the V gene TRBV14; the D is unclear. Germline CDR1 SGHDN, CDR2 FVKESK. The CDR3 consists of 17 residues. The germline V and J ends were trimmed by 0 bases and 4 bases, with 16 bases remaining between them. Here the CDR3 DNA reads TGTGCCAGCAGCCAAGATTTCCTTTTAGAAGATTACAATGAGCAGTTCTTC. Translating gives CASSQDFLLEDYNEQFF.

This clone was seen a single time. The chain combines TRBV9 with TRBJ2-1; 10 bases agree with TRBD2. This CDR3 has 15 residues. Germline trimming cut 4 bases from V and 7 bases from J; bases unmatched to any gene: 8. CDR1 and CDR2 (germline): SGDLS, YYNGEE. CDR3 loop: CASSLIAGGRNEQFF. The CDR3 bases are TGTGCCAGCAGCCTAATAGCGGGAGGTCGGAATGAGCAGTTCTTC.

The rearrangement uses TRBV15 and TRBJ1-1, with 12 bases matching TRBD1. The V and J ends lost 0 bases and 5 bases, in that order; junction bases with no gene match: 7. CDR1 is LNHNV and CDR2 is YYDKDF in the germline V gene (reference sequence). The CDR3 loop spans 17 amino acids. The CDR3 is CATSREGTGGARTEAFF. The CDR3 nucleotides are TGTGCCACCAGCAGAGAAGGGACAGGGGGCGCACGGACTGAAGCTTTCTTT.

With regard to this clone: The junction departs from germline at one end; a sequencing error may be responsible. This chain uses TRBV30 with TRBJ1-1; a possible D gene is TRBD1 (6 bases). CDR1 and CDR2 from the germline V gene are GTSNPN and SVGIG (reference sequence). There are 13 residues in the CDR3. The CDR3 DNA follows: TGTACCTGGGGTGGACAGCAGAACACTGAAGCTTTCTTT. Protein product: CTWGGQQNTEAFF.

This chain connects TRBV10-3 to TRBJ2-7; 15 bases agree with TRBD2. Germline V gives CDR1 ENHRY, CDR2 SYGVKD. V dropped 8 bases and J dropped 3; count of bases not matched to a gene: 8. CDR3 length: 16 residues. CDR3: CAISGLAGGLGYEQYF. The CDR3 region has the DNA TGTGCCATCTCAGGACTAGCGGGAGGGCTAGGCTACGAGCAGTACTTC.

CDR3 amino acids: CASSLKTSGRDTQYF. CDR3 in DNA: TGTGCCAGCAGTCTAAAGACTAGCGGGAGGGATACGCAGTATTTT. This chain connects TRBV6-5 to TRBJ2-3, with TRBD2 matching over 13 bases. The CDR3 has 15 amino acids. Germline values: CDR1 MNHEY, CDR2 SVGAGI. V shed 5 bases and J 6 bases; nucleotides not matched to a gene: 5.

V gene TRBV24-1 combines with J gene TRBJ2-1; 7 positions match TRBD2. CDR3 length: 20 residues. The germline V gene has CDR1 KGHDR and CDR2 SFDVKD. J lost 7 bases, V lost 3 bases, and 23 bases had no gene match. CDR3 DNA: TGTGCCACCAGTGATGGGGGAGGGAGACGGTTCTCAACTACCGGTAATGAGCAGTTCTTC. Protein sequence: CATSDGGGRRFSTTGNEQFF.

The CDR3 coding sequence is TGTGCCAGCTCCATTTCAGGGAGGGATCAGCCCCAGCATTTT. It translates to CASSISGRDQPQHF. V is TRBV18 and J is TRBJ1-5, with D perhaps matching TRBD1 (5 bases). This CDR3 has 14 residues. V was pared by 6 bases and J by 5 bases, with 14 bases between. The V gene's germline CDR1 is KGHSH and CDR2 LQKENI.

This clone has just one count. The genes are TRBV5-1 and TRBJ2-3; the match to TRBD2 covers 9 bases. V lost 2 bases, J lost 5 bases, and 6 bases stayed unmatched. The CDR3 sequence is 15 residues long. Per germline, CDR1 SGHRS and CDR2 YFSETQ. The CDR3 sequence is CASSFSGRFGDTQYF. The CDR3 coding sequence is TGCGCCAGCAGCTTTAGCGGGAGATTTGGAGATACGCAGTATTTT. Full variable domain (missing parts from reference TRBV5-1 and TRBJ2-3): KAGVTQTPRYLIKTRGQQVTLSCSPISGHRSVSWYQQTPGQGLQFLFEYFSETQRNKGNFPGRFSGRQFSNSRSEMNVSTLELGDSALYLCASSFSGRFGDTQYFGPGTRLTVL.

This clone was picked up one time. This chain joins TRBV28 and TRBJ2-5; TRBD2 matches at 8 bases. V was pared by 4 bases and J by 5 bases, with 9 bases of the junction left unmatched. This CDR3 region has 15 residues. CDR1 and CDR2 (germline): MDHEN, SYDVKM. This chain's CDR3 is CASSSSGSVIETQYF. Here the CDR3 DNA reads TGTGCCAGCAGTTCAAGCGGGAGCGTCATTGAGACCCAGTACTTC.

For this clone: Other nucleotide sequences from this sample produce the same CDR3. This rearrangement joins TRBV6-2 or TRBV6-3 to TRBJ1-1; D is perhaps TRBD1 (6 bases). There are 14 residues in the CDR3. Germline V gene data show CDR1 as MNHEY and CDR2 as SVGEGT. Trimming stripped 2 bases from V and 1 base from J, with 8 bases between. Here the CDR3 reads CASSYGQKNTEAFF. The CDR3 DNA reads TGTGCCAGCAGTTACGGACAGAAGAACACTGAAGCTTTCTTT.

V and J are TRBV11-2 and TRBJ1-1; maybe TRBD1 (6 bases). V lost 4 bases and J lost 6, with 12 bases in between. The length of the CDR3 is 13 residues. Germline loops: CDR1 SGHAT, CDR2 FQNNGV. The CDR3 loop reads CASSSLRQAEAFF. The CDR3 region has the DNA TGTGCCAGCAGCTCCCTAAGACAGGCTGAAGCTTTCTTT.

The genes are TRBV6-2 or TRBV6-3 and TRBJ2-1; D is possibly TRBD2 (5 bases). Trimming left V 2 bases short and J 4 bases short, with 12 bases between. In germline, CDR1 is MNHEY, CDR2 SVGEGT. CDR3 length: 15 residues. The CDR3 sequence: CASSYNRDTYNEQFF. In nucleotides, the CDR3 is TGTGCCAGCAGTTACAACCGGGATACTTACAATGAGCAGTTCTTC.

CDR3 region: CAWSVANYEQFF. CDR3 DNA sequence: TGTGCCTGGAGTGTTGCTAACTATGAGCAGTTCTTC. The J gene is TRBJ2-1, the V gene TRBV30; D is unclear. CDR1 GTSNPN and CDR2 SVGIG come from the germline V gene (reference sequence). V gave up 0 bases and J gave up 8 bases, with 8 bases separating them. The CDR3 covers 12 residues.

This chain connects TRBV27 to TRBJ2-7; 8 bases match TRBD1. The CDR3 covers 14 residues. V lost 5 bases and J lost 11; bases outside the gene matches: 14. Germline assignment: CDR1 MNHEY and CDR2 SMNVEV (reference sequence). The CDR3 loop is CASSLGTGLSAEYF. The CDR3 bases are TGTGCCAGCAGTCTCGGGACAGGCTTGAGTGCGGAGTACTTC.

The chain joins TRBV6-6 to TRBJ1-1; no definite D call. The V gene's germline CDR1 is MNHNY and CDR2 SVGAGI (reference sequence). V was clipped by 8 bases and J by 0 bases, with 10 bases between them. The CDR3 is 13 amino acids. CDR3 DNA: TGTGCCAGCCGTGGGCTCTTGAACACTGAAGCTTTCTTT. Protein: CASRGLLNTEAFF.

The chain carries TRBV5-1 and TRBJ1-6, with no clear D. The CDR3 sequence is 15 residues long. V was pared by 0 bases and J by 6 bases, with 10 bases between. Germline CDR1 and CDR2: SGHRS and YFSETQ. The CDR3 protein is CASSLDIVPNSPLHF. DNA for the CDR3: TGCGCCAGCAGCTTGGATATAGTCCCTAATTCACCCCTCCACTTT.

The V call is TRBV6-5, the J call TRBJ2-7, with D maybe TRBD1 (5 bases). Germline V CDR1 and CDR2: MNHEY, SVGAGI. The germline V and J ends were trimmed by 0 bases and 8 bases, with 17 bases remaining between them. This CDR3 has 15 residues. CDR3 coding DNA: TGTGCCAGCAGTTACTCAAAGACGGACAATGCCAAGCAGTACTTC. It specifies CASSYSKTDNAKQYF.